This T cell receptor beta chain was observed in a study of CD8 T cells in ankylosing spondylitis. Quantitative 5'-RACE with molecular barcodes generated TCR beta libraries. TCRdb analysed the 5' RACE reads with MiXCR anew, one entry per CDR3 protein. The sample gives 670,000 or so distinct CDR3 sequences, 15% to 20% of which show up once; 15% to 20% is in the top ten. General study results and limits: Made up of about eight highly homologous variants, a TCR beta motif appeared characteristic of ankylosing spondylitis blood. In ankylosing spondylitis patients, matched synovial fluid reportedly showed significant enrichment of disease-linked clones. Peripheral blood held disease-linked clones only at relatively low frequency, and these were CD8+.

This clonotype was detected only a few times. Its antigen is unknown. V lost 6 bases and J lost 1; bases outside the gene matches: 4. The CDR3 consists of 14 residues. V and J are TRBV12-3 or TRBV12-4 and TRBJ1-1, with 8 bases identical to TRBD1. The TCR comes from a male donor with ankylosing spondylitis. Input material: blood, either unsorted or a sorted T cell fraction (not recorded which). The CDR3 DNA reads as TGTGCCAGCAGCGAAGGACAGGGGAACACTGAAGCTTTCTTT. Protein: CASSEGQGNTEAFF.